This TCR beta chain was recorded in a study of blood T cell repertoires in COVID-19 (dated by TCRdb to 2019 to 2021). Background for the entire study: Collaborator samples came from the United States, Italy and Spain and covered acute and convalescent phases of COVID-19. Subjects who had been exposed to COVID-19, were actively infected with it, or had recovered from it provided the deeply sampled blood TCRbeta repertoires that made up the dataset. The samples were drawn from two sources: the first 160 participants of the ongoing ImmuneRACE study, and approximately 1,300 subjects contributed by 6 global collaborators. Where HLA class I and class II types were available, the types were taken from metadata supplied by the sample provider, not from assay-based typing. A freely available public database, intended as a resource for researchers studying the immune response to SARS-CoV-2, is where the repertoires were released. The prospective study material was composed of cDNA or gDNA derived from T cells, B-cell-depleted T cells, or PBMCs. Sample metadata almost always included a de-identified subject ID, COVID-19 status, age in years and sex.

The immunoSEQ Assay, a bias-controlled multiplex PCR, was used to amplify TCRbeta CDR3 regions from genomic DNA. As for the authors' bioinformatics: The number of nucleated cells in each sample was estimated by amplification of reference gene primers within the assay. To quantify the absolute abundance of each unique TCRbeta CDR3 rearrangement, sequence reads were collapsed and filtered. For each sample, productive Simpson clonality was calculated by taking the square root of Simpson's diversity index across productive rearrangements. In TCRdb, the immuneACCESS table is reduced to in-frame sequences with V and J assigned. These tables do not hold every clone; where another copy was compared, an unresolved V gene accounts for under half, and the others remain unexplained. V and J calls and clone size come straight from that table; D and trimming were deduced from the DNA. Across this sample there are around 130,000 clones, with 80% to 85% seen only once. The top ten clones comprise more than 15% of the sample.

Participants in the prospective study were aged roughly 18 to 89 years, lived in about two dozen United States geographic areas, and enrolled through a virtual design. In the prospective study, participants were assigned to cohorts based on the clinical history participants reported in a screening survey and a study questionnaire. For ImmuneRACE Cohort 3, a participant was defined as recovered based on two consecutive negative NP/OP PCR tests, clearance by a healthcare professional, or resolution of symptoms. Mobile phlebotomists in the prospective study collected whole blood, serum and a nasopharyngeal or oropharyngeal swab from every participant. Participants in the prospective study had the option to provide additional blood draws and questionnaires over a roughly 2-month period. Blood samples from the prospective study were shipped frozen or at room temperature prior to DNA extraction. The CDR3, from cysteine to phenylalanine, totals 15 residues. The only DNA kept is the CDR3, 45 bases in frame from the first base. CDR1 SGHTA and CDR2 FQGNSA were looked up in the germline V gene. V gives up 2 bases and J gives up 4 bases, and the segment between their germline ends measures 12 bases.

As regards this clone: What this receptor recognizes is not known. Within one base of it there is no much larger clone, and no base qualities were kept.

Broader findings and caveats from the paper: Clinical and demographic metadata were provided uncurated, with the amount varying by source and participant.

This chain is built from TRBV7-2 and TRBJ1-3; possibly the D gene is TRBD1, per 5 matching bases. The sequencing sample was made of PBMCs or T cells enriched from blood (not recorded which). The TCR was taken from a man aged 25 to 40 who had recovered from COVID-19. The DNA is TGTGCCAGCAGCTTATCCCCACCAGGGGGAAACACCATATATTTT. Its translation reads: CASSLSPPGGNTIYF.